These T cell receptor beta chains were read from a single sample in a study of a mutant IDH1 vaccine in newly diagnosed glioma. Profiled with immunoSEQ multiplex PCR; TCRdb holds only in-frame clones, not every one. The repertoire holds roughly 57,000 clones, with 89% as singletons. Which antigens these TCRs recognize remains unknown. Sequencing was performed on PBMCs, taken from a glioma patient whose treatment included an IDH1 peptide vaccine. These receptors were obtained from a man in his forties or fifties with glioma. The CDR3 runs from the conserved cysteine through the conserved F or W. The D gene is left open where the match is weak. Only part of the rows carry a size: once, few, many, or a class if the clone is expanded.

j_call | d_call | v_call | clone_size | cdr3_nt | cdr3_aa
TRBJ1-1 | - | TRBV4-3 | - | TGCGCCAGCAGCCAAGATATATTCGGGGATGTTATCACTGAAGCTTTCTTT | CASSQDIFGDVITEAFF
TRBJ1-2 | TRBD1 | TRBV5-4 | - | TGTGCCAGCAGCTCCGTCGACAGGGGCTATGGCTACACCTTC | CASSSVDRGYGYTF
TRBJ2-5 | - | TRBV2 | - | TGTGCCAGCAGACAGGGTTATGAACAAGAGACCCAGTACTTC | CASRQGYEQETQYF
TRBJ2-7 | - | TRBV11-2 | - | TGTGCCAGCAGCGCGTCGGGCCCAGCTCCCTACGAGCAGTACTTC | CASSASGPAPYEQYF
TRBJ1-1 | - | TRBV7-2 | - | TGTGCCAGCTCCCAGAGGGGGGGGCGCTTCACTGAAGCTTTCTTT | CASSQRGGRFTEAFF
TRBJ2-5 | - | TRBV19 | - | TGTGCCAGTAGTAACCCTGGCTGGCAAGAGACCCAGTACTTC | CASSNPGWQETQYF
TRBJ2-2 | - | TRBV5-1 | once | TGCGCCAGCAGCTCGGGTCACGGGGGGCCGAGCACCGGGGAGCTGTTTTTT | CASSSGHGGPSTGELFF
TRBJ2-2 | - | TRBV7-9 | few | TGTGCCAGCAGCTTGCAGGGCTACACCGGGGAGCTGTTTTTT | CASSLQGYTGELFF
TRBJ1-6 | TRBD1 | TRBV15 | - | TGTGCCACCAGCAGTGACGATTTGACAGGGGTAAATTCACCCCTCCACTTT | CATSSDDLTGVNSPLHF
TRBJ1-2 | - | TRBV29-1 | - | TGCAGCGTTGCCCTCGGGGGCGCGGGCTATGGCTACACCTTC | CSVALGGAGYGYTF
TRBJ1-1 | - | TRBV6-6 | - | TGTGCCAGCAGTTTGAGGCTGAACACTGAAGCTTTCTTT | CASSLRLNTEAFF